The text below deals with one T cell receptor (beta chain). This specimen comes from a study of blood T cell repertoires in COVID-19. Followed longitudinally, the Seattle patients had been enrolled during active infection. Germline CDR1 and CDR2: SGHAT and FQNNGV. With V trimmed by 1 base and J by 2 bases, 5 bases remained unmatched. This CDR3 comprises 15 residues. Libraries were prepared by immunoSEQ multiplex PCR; TCRdb keeps only in-frame clonotypes and omits some of them. The sample records about 260,000 clones, 88% being singletons. The sequence came from a woman aged 70-85 years with COVID-19, enrolled during active disease. The material sequenced was peripheral blood. V is TRBV11-2 and J is TRBJ2-7, with 7 bases aligning to TRBD1. DNA for the CDR3: TGTGCCAGCAGCTTAGTACGGCAGGGGGCCTACGAGCAGTACTTC. It translates to CASSLVRQGAYEQYF.